This passage covers 6 T cell receptor beta chains from one sample sequenced in a study of T cell responses to AZD1222 COVID-19 vaccine. The method was immunoSEQ multiplex PCR; TCRdb's version includes in-frame clones alone and lacks a portion of them. The data contain more than 150,000 clones, approximately 90% of them singletons. The specimen was peripheral blood, collected on day 0 of AZD1222 vaccination. These receptors were taken from an adult in good health.

The chain carries TRBV3-1 (or the pseudogene TRBV3-2) and TRBJ2-3, with 11 nucleotides matching TRBD2. The trim removed 6 bases at V and 2 bases at J, leaving 7 bases unmatched. CDR1 is LGHDT, CDR2 YNNKEL, per germline (reference sequence). This CDR3 comprises 16 residues. CDR3 nucleotide sequence: TGTGCCAGCAGTCGCCATAGCGGGAGGGACACAGATACGCAGTATTTT. It codes for CASSRHSGRDTDTQYF.

This clone was seen a single time. The chain carries TRBV20-1 and TRBJ1-5; 8 nucleotides agree with TRBD1. V was pared by 3 bases and J by 5 bases, with 9 bases of the junction left unmatched. Looked up from germline, CDR1 is DFQATT and CDR2 is SNEGSKA (reference sequence). There are 15 residues in the CDR3. CDR3 loop: CSASVATGGDQPQHF. CDR3 coding DNA: TGCAGTGCTAGTGTGGCTACAGGGGGAGATCAGCCCCAGCATTTT.

The rearrangement joins TRBV15 to TRBJ2-2; D gene unclear. Trimming removed 0 bases at V and 4 bases at J, with 18 bases between. Looked up from germline, CDR1 is LNHNV and CDR2 is YYDKDF (reference sequence). The CDR3 has 18 amino acids. The CDR3, as DNA: TGTGCCACCAGCAGAGATCTTCCAGGCCTGTTAACCACCGGGGAGCTGTTTTTT. This translates into CATSRDLPGLLTTGELFF.

The V call is TRBV4-1, the J call TRBJ1-1; D gene ambiguous. CDR1 and CDR2 (germline): MGHRA, YSYEKL. V was pared by 6 bases and J by 1 base, with 12 bases between. The CDR3 consists of 14 residues. CDR3 bases: TGCGCCAGCAGGAACCTGAACAGGAACACTGAAGCTTTCTTT. Amino acid sequence: CASRNLNRNTEAFF.

The V call is TRBV6-1, the J call TRBJ2-7; D remains unclear. The V end lost 0 bases, the J end lost 3 bases, and 9 bases lay between the germline ends. Germline V gene sequence: CDR1 MNHNS, CDR2 SASEGT. This CDR3 comprises 14 residues. CDR3 region: CASSEAPRLYEQYF. The CDR3 nucleotides read TGTGCCAGCAGTGAAGCGCCCAGGCTCTACGAGCAGTACTTC.

This chain connects TRBV5-4 to TRBJ2-3; D gene ambiguous. Trimming removed 3 bases from V and 2 bases from J, with 4 bases in between. The germline gives CDR1 SGHNT, CDR2 YYREEE (reference sequence). The CDR3 is 12 residues long. For the CDR3, the DNA is TGTGCCAGCAGCTCCTCCACAGATACGCAGTATTTT. This codes for CASSSSTDTQYF.